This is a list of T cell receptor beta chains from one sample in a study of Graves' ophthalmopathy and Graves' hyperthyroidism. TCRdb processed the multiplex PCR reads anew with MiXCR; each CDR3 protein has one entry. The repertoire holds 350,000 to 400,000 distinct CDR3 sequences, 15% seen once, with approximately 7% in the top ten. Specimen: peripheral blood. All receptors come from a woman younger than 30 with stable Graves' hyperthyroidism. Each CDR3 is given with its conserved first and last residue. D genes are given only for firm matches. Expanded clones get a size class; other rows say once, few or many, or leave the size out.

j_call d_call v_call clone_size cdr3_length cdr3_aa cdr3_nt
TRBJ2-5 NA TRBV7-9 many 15 CASSLAGRKQETQYF TGTGCCAGCAGCTTAGCAGGCCGAAAACAAGAGACCCAGTACTTC
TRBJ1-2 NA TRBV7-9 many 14 CASSRKTAPYGYTF TGTGCCAGCAGCAGAAAGACGGCGCCCTATGGCTACACCTTC
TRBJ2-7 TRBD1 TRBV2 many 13 CASRNRGEYEQYF TGTGCCAGCAGGAACAGGGGAGAATACGAGCAGTACTTC
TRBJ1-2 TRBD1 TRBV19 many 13 CATGQGLNYGYTF TGTGCCACCGGACAGGGGCTAAACTATGGCTACACCTTC
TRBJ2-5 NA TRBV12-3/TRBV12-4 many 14 CASSSRVGRETQYF TGTGCCAGCAGTTCCCGGGTGGGAAGAGAGACCCAGTACTTC
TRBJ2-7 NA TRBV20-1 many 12 CSYRVPPAEQYF TGCAGCTACAGGGTTCCCCCCGCCGAGCAGTACTTC
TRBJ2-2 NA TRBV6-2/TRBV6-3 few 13 CASSFLGDRELFF TGTGCCAGCAGTTTCCTCGGTGACCGGGAGCTGTTTTTT
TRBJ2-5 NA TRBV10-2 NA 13 CASRMTSRETQYF TGCGCCAGCAGGATGACTAGTCGAGAGACCCAGTACTTC
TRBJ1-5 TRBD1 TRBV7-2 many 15 CASSQTGVGGQPQHF TGTGCCAGCAGCCAAACAGGGGTAGGGGGGCAGCCCCAGCATTTT
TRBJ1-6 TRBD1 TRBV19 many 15 CASSKIDRGYSPLHF TGTGCCAGTAGTAAAATTGACAGGGGTTATTCACCCCTCCACTTT
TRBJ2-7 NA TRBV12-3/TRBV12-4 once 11 CASTLKGEQYF TGTGCCAGCACCCTAAAAGGCGAGCAGTACTTC
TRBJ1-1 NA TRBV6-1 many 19 CASQWGRWGAYSMNTEAFF TGTGCCAGTCAGTGGGGCCGGTGGGGCGCCTATTCGATGAACACTGAAGCTTTCTTT
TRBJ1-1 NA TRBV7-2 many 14 CASSLAGPLTEAFF TGTGCCAGCAGCCTCGCTGGGCCACTCACTGAAGCTTTCTTT
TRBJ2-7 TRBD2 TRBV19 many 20 CASSMIWTSGGFNFSYEQYF TGTGCCAGTAGTATGATTTGGACTAGCGGGGGATTTAACTTCTCCTACGAGCAGTACTTC
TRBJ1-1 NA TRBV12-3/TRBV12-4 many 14 CASSWTVAGTEAFF TGTGCCAGCAGTTGGACGGTCGCCGGCACTGAAGCTTTCTTT
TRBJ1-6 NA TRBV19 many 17 CASSILVTGQRNSPLHF TGTGCCAGTAGTATACTGGTAACGGGACAAAGAAATTCACCCCTCCACTTT
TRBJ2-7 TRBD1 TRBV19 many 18 CATFPGTGTPRSTYEQYF TGTGCCACTTTTCCCGGGACAGGGACTCCTCGTTCAACCTACGAGCAGTACTTC
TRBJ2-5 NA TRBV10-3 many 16 CAISDPNRGGQETQYF TGTGCCATCAGTGACCCTAACAGGGGGGGGCAAGAGACCCAGTACTTC
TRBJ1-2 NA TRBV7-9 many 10 CASSGKGYTF TGTGCCAGCAGCGGTAAAGGCTACACCTTC
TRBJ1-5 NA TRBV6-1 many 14 CASRPDRPNQPQHF TGTGCCAGCAGACCCGACAGGCCAAATCAGCCCCAGCATTTT
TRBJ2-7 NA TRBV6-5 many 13 CASSYGQGGEQYF TGTGCCAGCAGTTACGGGCAGGGTGGAGAGCAGTACTTC
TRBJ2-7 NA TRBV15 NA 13 CATSRDSRFKQYF TGTGCCACCAGCAGGGACAGCCGTTTCAAGCAGTACTTC
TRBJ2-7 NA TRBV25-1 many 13 CASSDTYTYEQYF TGTGCCAGCAGTGATACTTATACCTACGAGCAGTACTTC
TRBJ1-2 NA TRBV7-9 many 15 CASSSTFSANYGYTF TGTGCCAGCAGCTCCACCTTTTCAGCTAACTATGGCTACACCTTC
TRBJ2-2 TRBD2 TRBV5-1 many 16 CASSPKLAGNTGELFF TGCGCCAGCAGCCCAAAACTAGCGGGGAACACCGGGGAGCTGTTTTTT
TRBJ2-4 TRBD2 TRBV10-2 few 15 CASSESGMAKNIQYF TGCGCCAGCAGTGAAAGCGGGATGGCCAAAAACATTCAGTACTTC
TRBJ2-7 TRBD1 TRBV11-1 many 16 CASSSRTGHFSYEQYF TGTGCCAGCAGCTCGAGGACAGGGCACTTCTCCTACGAGCAGTACTTC
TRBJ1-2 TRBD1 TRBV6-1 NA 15 CASSLKSGQGGGYTF TGTGCCAGCAGTCTCAAGTCGGGACAGGGCGGTGGCTACACCTTC
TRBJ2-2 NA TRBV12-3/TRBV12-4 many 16 CASSFWPAFPIGELFF TGTGCCAGCAGTTTTTGGCCGGCTTTTCCAATCGGGGAGCTGTTTTTT
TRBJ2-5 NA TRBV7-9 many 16 CASSSPRTDIQETQYF TGTGCCAGCAGCTCTCCACGGACAGACATCCAAGAGACCCAGTACTTC
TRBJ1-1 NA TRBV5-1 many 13 CASSPGQGLRAFF TGCGCCAGCAGCCCCGGGCAAGGCTTAAGAGCTTTCTTT
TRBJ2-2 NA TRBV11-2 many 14 CASSLEGDTGELFF TGTGCCAGCAGCTTAGAGGGTGACACCGGGGAGCTGTTTTTT
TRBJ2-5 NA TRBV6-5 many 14 CASSYHLAGGTQYF TGTGCCAGCAGTTACCATCTAGCAGGAGGGACCCAGTACTTC
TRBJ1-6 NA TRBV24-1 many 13 CATRTRNNSPLHF TGTGCCACCAGGACAAGGAATAATTCACCCCTCCACTTT
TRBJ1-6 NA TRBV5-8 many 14 CASSPGQYNSPLHF TGTGCCAGCAGCCCCGGACAGTATAATTCACCCCTCCACTTT
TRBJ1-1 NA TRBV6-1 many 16 CASSDRSWGKRGEAFF TGTGCCAGCAGTGATAGAAGTTGGGGAAAACGAGGTGAAGCTTTCTTT
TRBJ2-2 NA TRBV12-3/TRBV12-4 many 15 CASSSSDGNTGELFF TGTGCCAGCAGTTCATCCGACGGTAACACCGGGGAGCTGTTTTTT
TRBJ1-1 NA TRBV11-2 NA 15 CASSLQGTLNTEAFF TGTGCCAGCAGCTTACAGGGGACATTGAACACTGAAGCTTTCTTT
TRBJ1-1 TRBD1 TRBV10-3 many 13 CAISEQGAPEAFF TGTGCCATCAGTGAACAGGGGGCTCCCGAAGCTTTCTTT
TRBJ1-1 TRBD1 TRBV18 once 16 CASSPLGQALNTEAFF TGTGCCAGCTCACCATTGGGACAGGCTTTGAACACTGAAGCTTTCTTT
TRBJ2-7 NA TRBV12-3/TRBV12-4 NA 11 CASMGSYEQYF TGTGCCAGCATGGGCAGCTACGAGCAGTACTTC
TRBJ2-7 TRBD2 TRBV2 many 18 CASSDSRGLAEILRLVYF TGTGCCAGCAGTGATTCCAGGGGACTAGCGGAGATTTTACGTTTGGTGTACTTC
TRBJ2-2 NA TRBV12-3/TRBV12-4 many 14 CASSGTPPTGELFF TGTGCCAGCAGCGGGACACCGCCCACCGGGGAGCTGTTTTTT
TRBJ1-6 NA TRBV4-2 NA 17 CASSQAQGKGYNSPLHF TGTGCCAGCAGCCAAGCGCAGGGGAAGGGTTATAATTCACCCCTCCACTTT
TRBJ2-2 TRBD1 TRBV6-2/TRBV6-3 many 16 CASSDWTGGNTGELFF TGTGCCAGCAGTGACTGGACAGGGGGGAACACCGGGGAGCTGTTTTTT
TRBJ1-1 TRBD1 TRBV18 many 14 CASSPTGSIAEAFF TGTGCCAGCTCACCGACAGGGAGCATCGCTGAAGCTTTCTTT
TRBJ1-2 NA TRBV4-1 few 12 CASSQPLGGFTF TGCGCCAGCAGCCAACCTCTAGGCGGGTTCACCTTC
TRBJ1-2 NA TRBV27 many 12 CASTGGGYGYTF TGTGCCAGCACCGGAGGGGGGTATGGCTACACCTTC
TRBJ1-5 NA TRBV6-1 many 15 CASSPWGEGNQPQHF TGTGCCAGCAGTCCCTGGGGGGAGGGCAATCAGCCCCAGCATTTT
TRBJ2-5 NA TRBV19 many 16 CASSIRVRGLGKTQYF TGTGCCAGTAGTATTAGGGTGCGGGGGCTCGGAAAGACCCAGTACTTC